This passage covers 25 T cell receptor beta chains from one sample sequenced in a study of shared clonotypes between healthy human individuals. Only in-frame clones appear in the TCRdb table, and some are missing; sequencing was by immunoSEQ multiplex PCR. The repertoire holds about a million clones, with roughly 77% as singletons. The sequenced sample was memory CD4+ T cells from PBMCs. The sample's subset: CD45RA-negative fraction. The source is a man between 18 and 35 years old in good health. Some clones in this sample may be carry-over from other donors' samples.

Turning to this clone: This likely reflects a read error, since a far larger clone is one base away. This chain uses TRBV6-1 with TRBJ2-1; 14 nucleotides match TRBD2. Germline lookup yields CDR1 MNHNS and CDR2 SASEGT. The CDR3 has 15 residues. The CDR3 DNA reads TGTACCAGCACCCTGACTAGCGGGAGGGCAAATGAGCAGTTCTTC. Encoded protein: CTSTLTSGRANEQFF.

The V and J genes are TRBV5-4 and TRBJ2-2; TRBD2 aligns across 8 bases. The CDR3 has 16 amino acids. Germline CDR1 is SGHNT and CDR2 is YYREEE (reference sequence). V shed 4 bases and J 1 base; nucleotides not matched to a gene: 6. CDR3: CASSPPSGWNTGELFF. CDR3 sequence (DNA): TGTGCCAGCAGCCCCCCTAGCGGGTGGAACACCGGGGAGCTGTTTTTT.

The chain combines TRBV5-1 with TRBJ2-1, with a weak D call TRBD1 (6 bases). Trimming removed 0 bases from V and 9 bases from J, with 10 bases in between. The CDR3 is 13 residues long. CDR1 is SGHRS and CDR2 is YFSETQ in the germline V gene. CDR3 sequence reads: CASSLALGGEQFF. The CDR3 DNA reads as TGCGCCAGCAGCTTGGCGCTAGGGGGTGAGCAGTTCTTC.

The genes are TRBV27 and TRBJ2-1; D is possibly TRBD2 (6 bases). Germline CDR1 MNHEY, CDR2 SMNVEV (reference sequence). The CDR3 is made up of 17 amino acids. Trimming took off 5 bases at V and 6 bases at J, with 23 bases between the two ends. The CDR3 protein is CASSPLRGAGSSNEQFF. For the CDR3, the DNA is TGTGCCAGCAGTCCCCTCCGCGGGGCAGGGTCATCCAATGAGCAGTTCTTC.

The V gene is TRBV5-1, the J gene TRBJ1-1; unclear D gene. CDR3 length equals 13 residues. V lost 0 bases and J 8 bases, leaving 11 bases between the germline ends. Germline CDR1 SGHRS, CDR2 YFSETQ. The CDR3 DNA sequence: TGCGCCAGCAGCTTGGAATTGGGAAGGGAAGCTTTCTTT. This encodes CASSLELGREAFF.

This clone occurred once. A junction end diverges from the germline sequence, so it may reflect a read error. The gene calls are TRBV6-1 and TRBJ2-5; D remains ambiguous. The CDR3 runs to 16 residues. Germline loops: CDR1 MNHNS, CDR2 SASEGT. CDR3 loop: CASREGTKLYQETQYF. The CDR3 region has the DNA TGTGCCAGCCGTGAAGGAACGAAATTGTACCAAGAGACCCAGTACTTC.

CDR3 in DNA: TGTGCCAGCAGTTTAAGGTTGCTTAGGGAAAAACTGTTTTTT. Its protein is CASSLRLLREKLFF. The chain employs TRBV28 and TRBJ1-4; no clear D gene. V lost 2 bases and J 8 bases, leaving 12 bases between the germline ends. This CDR3 is built from 14 residues. Per germline, CDR1 MDHEN and CDR2 SYDVKM.

J is TRBJ2-5 and V is TRBV6-1; D perhaps matches TRBD2 (6 bases). The DNA end is more similar to TRBJ2-7, so the J call may be wrong. The length of the CDR3 is 16 residues. CDR1 is MNHNS, CDR2 SASEGT, per germline. The CDR3 nucleotides read TGTGCCAGCAGTGAACCCGGGGGAACAAGCTCCTACGAGCAGTACTTC. It is translated as CASSEPGGTSSYEQYF.

The rearrangement uses TRBV6-5 and TRBJ2-5; D call uncertain. V dropped 5 bases and J dropped 4 bases, with 17 bases sitting between them. The CDR3 contains 15 residues. From germline, CDR1 is MNHEY and CDR2 SVGAGI. The CDR3 bases are TGTGCCAGCAGTCCCTCCACAAGTAGGGCAGAGACCCAGTACTTC. Translating it yields CASSPSTSRAETQYF.

The table lists this clone with a few counts. The chain couples TRBV11-2 to TRBJ1-4; no definite D call. The CDR3 covers 12 residues. The V and J ends lost 2 bases and 7 bases respectively, with 5 bases between them. Germline-derived CDR1 and CDR2 are SGHAT and FQNNGV. CDR3 loop: CASSLRAEKLFF. Here the CDR3 DNA reads TGTGCCAGCAGCTTACGGGCTGAAAAACTGTTTTTT.

This sequence joins TRBV5-4 and TRBJ2-1, with 8 bases lining up with TRBD2. This CDR3 contains 15 residues. Germline CDR1 reads SGHNT; CDR2 reads YYREEE (reference sequence). The V segment lost 4 bases and the J segment 2 bases; nucleotides outside the gene matches: 5. The CDR3 nucleotides are TGTGCCAGCAGCCCCGCCGGGGGGGCCTACAATGAGCAGTTCTTC. Protein sequence: CASSPAGGAYNEQFF.

This clone was counted a few times. V and J are TRBV10-3 and TRBJ2-5; 12 bases agree with TRBD2. The J call may be in error: the DNA end matches TRBJ2-7 better. The CDR3 contains 20 residues. CDR1 is ENHRY, CDR2 SYGVKD, per germline. The CDR3 region has the DNA TGTGCCATCGCGGACCCAGCGGGACTAGCGGGCCCTCAAATCTCCTACGAGCAGTACTTC. This codes for CAIADPAGLAGPQISYEQYF.

Comment on this clone: At the DNA level, this CDR3 is encoded by other sequences in the same sample as well. This chain connects TRBV9 to TRBJ2-7, with D unclear. V gave up 0 bases and J gave up 7 bases, with 5 bases separating them. This CDR3 contains 11 residues. CDR1 and CDR2 (germline): SGDLS, YYNGEE. CDR3 in amino acids: CASSVGSEQYF. In nucleotides, the CDR3 is TGTGCCAGCAGCGTAGGCTCTGAGCAGTACTTC.

This clone was counted once. The genes are TRBV4-3 and TRBJ1-1; TRBD1 matches 9 bases. Trimming cost V 0 bases and J 5 bases; bases outside gene matches: 7. The CDR3 extends over 16 amino acids. In germline, CDR1 is LGHNA, CDR2 YSLEER. CDR3 DNA sequence: TGCGCCAGCAGCCAAGATCTCGGACAGGGGCAGACTGAAGCTTTCTTT. Amino acids: CASSQDLGQGQTEAFF.

Details on this clone: This sample includes further DNA sequences coding for the same CDR3. The CDR3 loop is CASSPGANTEAFF. The CDR3 DNA reads TGTGCCAGCTCACCTGGGGCAAACACTGAAGCTTTCTTT. V usage is TRBV18 and J usage is TRBJ1-1; perhaps TRBD1 as D (5 bases). Looked up from germline, CDR1 is KGHSH and CDR2 is LQKENI. CDR3 length: 13 residues. V lost 3 bases and J lost 2, with 7 bases in between. Using reference TRBV18 and TRBJ1-1 for the parts outside the CDR3, the full variable domain is NAGVMQNPRHLVRRRGQEARLRCSPMKGHSHVYWYRQLPEEGLKFMVYLQKENIIDESGMPKERFSAEFPKEGPSILRIQQVVRGDSAAYFCASSPGANTEAFFGQGTRLTVV.

CDR3 amino acids: CASSPGWGTPDTQYF. CDR3 bases: TGTGCCAGCAGCCCCGGGTGGGGGACGCCAGATACGCAGTATTTT. The V gene is TRBV28, the J gene TRBJ2-3, with D perhaps matching TRBD1 or TRBD2 (5 bases each). V was shortened by 6 bases and J by 4 bases, with 17 bases between the two germline ends. Germline CDR1 and CDR2: MDHEN and SYDVKM. CDR3 length: 15 residues.

V and J are TRBV27 and TRBJ1-4; D is undetermined. From germline, CDR1 is MNHEY and CDR2 SMNVEV (reference sequence). V gave up 5 bases and J gave up 5 bases, with 18 bases separating them. CDR3 length: 16 residues. DNA of the CDR3: TGTGCCAGCAGTCCTGTCGGTGGCGGAGAGAATGAAAAACTGTTTTTT. Protein sequence: CASSPVGGGENEKLFF.

The chain couples TRBV28 to TRBJ2-1; a possible D gene is TRBD1 (7 bases). Germline V gene sequence: CDR1 MDHEN, CDR2 SYDVKM. The CDR3 contains 14 residues. Trimming removed 6 bases from V and 5 bases from J, with 14 bases in between. The DNA for the CDR3 is TGTGCCAGCAGCCCAGGGGGGCGGAACAATGAGCAGTTCTTC. Amino acid sequence: CASSPGGRNNEQFF.

The chain links TRBV28 to TRBJ1-2, with D hard to call. Deletions cut 6 bases from V and 4 bases from J, with 24 bases between. Germline CDR1 and CDR2: MDHEN and SYDVKM. The CDR3 sequence is 17 residues long. CDR3 in DNA: TGTGCCAGCAGCCCCAATCGCGCCCCATTAAACCTCTATGGCTACACCTTC. Translated, it gives CASSPNRAPLNLYGYTF.

V usage is TRBV27 and J usage is TRBJ2-3, with D possibly TRBD1 on 5 matching bases. The CDR3 length is 17 residues. Per the germline V gene, CDR1 is MNHEY and CDR2 is SMNVEV (reference sequence). Trimming took 1 base from V and 2 from J, leaving 16 bases between them. CDR3 protein: CASSLWSSQGNTDTQYF. In nucleotides, the CDR3 is TGTGCCAGCAGTTTATGGTCGTCGCAGGGCAACACAGATACGCAGTATTTT.

The V call is TRBV7-2, the J call TRBJ1-2, with 8 bases matching TRBD1. Germline V gene data show CDR1 as SGHTA and CDR2 as FQGNSA. CDR3 size: 14 residues. Trimming removed 5 bases from V and 3 bases from J; junction bases left unmatched: 5. The CDR3 loop is CASSRDRGDYGYTF. The DNA of the CDR3 is TGTGCCAGCAGCAGAGACAGGGGCGACTATGGCTACACCTTC.

The chain couples TRBV7-5 to TRBJ1-1. TRBV7-5 is deemed a pseudogene. This CDR3 region has 14 residues. As DNA, the CDR3 is TGTGTCAGAAGCTTCGGGAGCATGAACACTGAAGCTTTCTTT. Amino acids: CVRSFGSMNTEAFF.

J is TRBJ2-7 and V is TRBV27, with a tentative D call TRBD2 (6 bases). The CDR3 runs 13 residues. V was pared by 3 bases and J by 6 bases, with 12 bases between. Per germline, CDR1 MNHEY and CDR2 SMNVEV (reference sequence). CDR3 coding DNA: TGTGCCAGCAGTTTTTTCGGTAGCGGCGAGCAGTACTTC. Protein: CASSFFGSGEQYF.

In this sample, this clone turned up a few times. V and J are TRBV5-4 and TRBJ1-1; D not resolved. The CDR3 totals 13 residues. The ends were cut back, 4 bases at V and 1 base at J, with 8 bases in the middle. Germline V gene lookup returns CDR1 SGHNT and CDR2 YYREEE (reference sequence). In DNA form, the CDR3 reads TGTGCCAGCAGCGGGCAGACGAACACTGAAGCTTTCTTT. Translation: CASSGQTNTEAFF.

This clone was observed many times. Other DNA variants within this sample encode the same CDR3. CDR3 protein: CASSPGQGGDQPQHF. The CDR3 coding sequence is TGTGCCAGCTCACCCGGGCAGGGGGGCGATCAGCCCCAGCATTTT. This chain uses TRBV18 with TRBJ1-5; the match to TRBD1 covers 7 bases. This CDR3 has 15 amino acids. Germline-derived CDR1 and CDR2 are KGHSH and LQKENI. The V segment lost 3 bases and the J segment 5 bases; nucleotides outside the gene matches: 7.